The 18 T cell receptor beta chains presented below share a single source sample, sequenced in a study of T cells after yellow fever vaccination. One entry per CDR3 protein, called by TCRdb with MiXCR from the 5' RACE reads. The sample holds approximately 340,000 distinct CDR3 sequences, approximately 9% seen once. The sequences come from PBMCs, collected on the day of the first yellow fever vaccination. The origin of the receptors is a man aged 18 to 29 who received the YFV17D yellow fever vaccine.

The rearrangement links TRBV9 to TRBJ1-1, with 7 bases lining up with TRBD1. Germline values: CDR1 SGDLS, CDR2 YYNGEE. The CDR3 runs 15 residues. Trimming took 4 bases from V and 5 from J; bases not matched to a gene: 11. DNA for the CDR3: TGTGCCAGCAGCACCCACCGGGACAGTTATACTGAAGCTTTCTTT. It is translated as CASSTHRDSYTEAFF. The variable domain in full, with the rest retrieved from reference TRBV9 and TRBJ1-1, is DSGVTQTPKHLITATGQRVTLRCSPRSGDLSVYWYQQSLDQGLQFLIQYYNGEERAKGNILERFSAQQFPDLHSELNLSSLELGDSALYFCASSTHRDSYTEAFFGQGTRLTVV.

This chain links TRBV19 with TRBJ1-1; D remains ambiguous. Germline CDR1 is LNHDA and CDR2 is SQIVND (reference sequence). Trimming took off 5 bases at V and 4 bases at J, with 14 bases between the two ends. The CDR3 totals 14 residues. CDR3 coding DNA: TGTGCCAGTAGTCCCTCCTCCTCGAGCACTGAAGCTTTCTTT. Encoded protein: CASSPSSSSTEAFF.

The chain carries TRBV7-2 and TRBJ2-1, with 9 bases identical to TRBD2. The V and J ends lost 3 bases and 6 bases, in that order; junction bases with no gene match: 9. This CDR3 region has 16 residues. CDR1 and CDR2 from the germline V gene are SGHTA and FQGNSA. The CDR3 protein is CASSFNAGGLVNEQFF. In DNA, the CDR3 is TGTGCCAGCAGCTTTAATGCGGGGGGGCTTGTCAATGAGCAGTTCTTC.

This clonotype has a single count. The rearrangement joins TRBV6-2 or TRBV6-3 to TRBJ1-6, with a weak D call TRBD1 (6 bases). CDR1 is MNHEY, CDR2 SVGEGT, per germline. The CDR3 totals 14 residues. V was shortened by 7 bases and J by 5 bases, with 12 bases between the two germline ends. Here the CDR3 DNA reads TGTGCCAGCAAAGAGGACAGTCATAATTCACCCCTCCACTTT. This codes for CASKEDSHNSPLHF.

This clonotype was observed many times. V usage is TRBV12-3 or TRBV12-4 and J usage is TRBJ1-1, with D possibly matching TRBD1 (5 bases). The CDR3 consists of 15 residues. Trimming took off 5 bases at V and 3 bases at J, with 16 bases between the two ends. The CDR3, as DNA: TGTGCCAGCAGTCCCGGTCCGGGGGACGACACTGAAGCTTTCTTT. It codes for CASSPGPGDDTEAFF.

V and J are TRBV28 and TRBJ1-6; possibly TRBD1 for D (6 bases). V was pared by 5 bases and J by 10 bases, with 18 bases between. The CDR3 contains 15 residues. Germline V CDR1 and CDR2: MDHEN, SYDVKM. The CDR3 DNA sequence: TGTGCCAGCAGTACCGAGGGAACAGGGCGCTCACCCCTCCACTTT. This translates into CASSTEGTGRSPLHF.

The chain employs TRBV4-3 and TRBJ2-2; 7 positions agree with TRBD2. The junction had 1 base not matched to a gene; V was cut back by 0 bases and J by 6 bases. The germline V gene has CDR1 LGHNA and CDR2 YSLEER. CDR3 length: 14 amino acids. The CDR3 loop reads CASSQERGAGELFF. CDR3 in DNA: TGCGCCAGCAGCCAAGAACGGGGGGCCGGGGAGCTGTTTTTT.

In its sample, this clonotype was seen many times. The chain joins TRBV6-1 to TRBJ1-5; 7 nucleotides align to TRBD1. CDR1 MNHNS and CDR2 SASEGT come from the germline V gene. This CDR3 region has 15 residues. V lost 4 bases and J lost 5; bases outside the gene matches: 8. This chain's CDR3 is CASSGLTGLDQPQHF. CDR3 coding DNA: TGTGCCAGCAGTGGATTGACAGGGTTGGATCAGCCCCAGCATTTT.

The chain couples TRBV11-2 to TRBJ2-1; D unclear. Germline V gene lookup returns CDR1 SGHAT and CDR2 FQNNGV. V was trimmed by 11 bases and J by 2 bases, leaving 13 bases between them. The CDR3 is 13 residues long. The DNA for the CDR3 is TGTGCCTCCCGCCCCGGCACCTACAATGAGCAGTTCTTC. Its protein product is CASRPGTYNEQFF.

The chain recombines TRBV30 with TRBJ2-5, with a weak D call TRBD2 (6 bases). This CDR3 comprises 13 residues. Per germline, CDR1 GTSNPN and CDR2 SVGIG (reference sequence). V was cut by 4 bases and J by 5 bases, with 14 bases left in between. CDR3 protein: CAWNPGSSETQYF. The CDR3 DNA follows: TGTGCCTGGAATCCCGGGAGCAGCGAGACCCAGTACTTC.

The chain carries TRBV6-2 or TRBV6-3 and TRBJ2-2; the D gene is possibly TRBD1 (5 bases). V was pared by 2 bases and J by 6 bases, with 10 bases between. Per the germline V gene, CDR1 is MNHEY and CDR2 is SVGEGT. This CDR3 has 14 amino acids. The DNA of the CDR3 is TGTGCCAGCAGTTACGGACAAGAGGCCGGGGAGCTGTTTTTT. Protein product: CASSYGQEAGELFF.

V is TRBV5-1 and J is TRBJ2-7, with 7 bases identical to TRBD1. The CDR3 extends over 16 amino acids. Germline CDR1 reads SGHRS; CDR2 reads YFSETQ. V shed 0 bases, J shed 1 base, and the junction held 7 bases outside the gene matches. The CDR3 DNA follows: TGCGCCAGCAGCTTGGCCCCGGGACAGCCGTCCTACGAGCAGTACTTC. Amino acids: CASSLAPGQPSYEQYF.

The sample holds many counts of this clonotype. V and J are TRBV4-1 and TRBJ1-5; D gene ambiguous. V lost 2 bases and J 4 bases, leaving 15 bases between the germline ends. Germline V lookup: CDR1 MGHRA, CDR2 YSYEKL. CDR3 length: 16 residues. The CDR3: CASSQFIEEWNQPQHF. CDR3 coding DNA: TGCGCCAGCAGCCAATTCATAGAAGAATGGAATCAGCCCCAGCATTTT.

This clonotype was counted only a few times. The CDR3 DNA reads TGCGCCAGCAGCCAAGTACAGGGAGGGCGGACCCAGTACTTC. Amino acid sequence: CASSQVQGGRTQYF. The chain uses TRBV4-1 and TRBJ2-5; a possible D gene is TRBD2 (7 bases). The V end lost 1 base, the J end lost 7 bases, and 13 bases lay between the germline ends. Germline V gives CDR1 MGHRA, CDR2 YSYEKL. This CDR3 comprises 14 residues.

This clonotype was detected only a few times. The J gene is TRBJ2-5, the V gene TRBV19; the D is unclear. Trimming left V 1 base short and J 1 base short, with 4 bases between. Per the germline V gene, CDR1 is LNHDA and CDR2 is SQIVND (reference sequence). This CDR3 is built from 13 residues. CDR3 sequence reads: CASSIGSQETQYF. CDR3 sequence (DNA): TGTGCCAGTAGTATAGGAAGCCAAGAGACCCAGTACTTC.

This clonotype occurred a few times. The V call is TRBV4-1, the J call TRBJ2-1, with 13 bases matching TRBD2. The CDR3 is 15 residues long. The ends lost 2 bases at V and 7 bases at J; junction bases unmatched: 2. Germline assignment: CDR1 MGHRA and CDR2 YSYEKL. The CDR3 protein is CASSQPGLAGNEQFF. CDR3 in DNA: TGCGCCAGCAGCCAACCGGGACTAGCGGGGAATGAGCAGTTCTTC.

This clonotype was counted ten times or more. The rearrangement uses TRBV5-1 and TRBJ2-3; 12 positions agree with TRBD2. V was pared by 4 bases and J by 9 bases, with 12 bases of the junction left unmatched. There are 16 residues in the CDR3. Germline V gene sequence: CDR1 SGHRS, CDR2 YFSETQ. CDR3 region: CASSRLAGGLSRTQYF. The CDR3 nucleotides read TGCGCCAGCAGCCGGCTAGCGGGGGGGCTATCTCGGACGCAGTATTTT.

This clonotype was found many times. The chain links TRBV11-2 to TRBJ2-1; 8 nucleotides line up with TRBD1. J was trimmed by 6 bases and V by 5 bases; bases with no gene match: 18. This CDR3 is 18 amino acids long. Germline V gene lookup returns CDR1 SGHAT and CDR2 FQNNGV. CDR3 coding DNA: TGTGCCAGCAGCACCCGCCCCCCCCAGGGGGCGGGGTCCAATGAGCAGTTCTTC. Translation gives CASSTRPPQGAGSNEQFF.